This paragraph covers one T cell receptor beta chain sequence. Its target antigen remains unknown. V sheds 1 base and J sheds 3 bases, leaving 10 bases between their ends. The CDR3 runs 14 amino acids, cysteine and phenylalanine included. Just CDR3 DNA is preserved here, 42 bases in frame from base 1. CDR1 MNHNY and CDR2 SVGAGI are derived from the germline V gene (reference sequence). These data belong to a study of cytomegalovirus exposure and HLA in healthy donors (TCRdb year 2017). For the wider study: In an earlier analysis of roughly 500 of the donors, approximately 300 Gb of sequence data and 90 million to 120 million unique TCR beta sequences from 150 million to 200 million T cells were reported. The study profiled the T cell repertoires of 500 to 800 subjects by immunosequencing and related them to cytomegalovirus serostatus. In an earlier analysis of about 590 of the donors, high-throughput TCR beta sequencing was used to judge whether each TCR beta V gene segment behaved as functional or pseudogenic. About 5 DR-DQ haplotypes were handled as single units for association and clustering, since linkage in the cohort was strong. In the later analysis, no new phenotypic data were used to find candidate immune exposures; instead, reliance was placed on TCR beta sequences and their occurrence across donors. Alongside the repertoire data, information on donor age, sex, ethnicity and CMV serostatus was compiled. Along with the approximately 600-subject first cohort, a separate validation cohort of some 130 different subjects was used. Class I and class II HLA loci were covered by the typing at four-digit resolution. To predict cytomegalovirus infection status, the study combined high-throughput TCR immunosequencing, statistical association of individual TCRs with disease status, and machine learning. Among the roughly 380 genotyped donors, under 90% belonged to the genetic ancestry cluster associated with self-reported Caucasian donors. A later genetic analysis used genome-wide SNP genotypes for 398 of the 666 donors, treating that subset as a discovery cohort. Every discovery cohort repertoire had been produced on one sequencing platform. The study aimed to test whether cataloging public T cell receptors could reveal signatures of past pathogen exposure. The number of donors typed differed by locus, with roughly 620-630 for A, B, C, DRB1 and DQB1, more than 500 for DQA1, approximately 580 for DPA1, and around 430 for DPB1. Roughly 300 gigabases of sequencing data and tens of millions of unique TCR sequences were included in an early release covering 500 to 750 HLA-typed donors. To study patterns of TCR occurrence, a later analysis re-analyzed previously published TCR beta repertoires from 700 or so donors and added high-resolution HLA genotyping. Among 398 genotyped donors of the cohort, an average of around 240,000 unique TCR beta nucleotide sequences were sequenced per donor, about a sixth of them non-productive.

Library preparation employed the immunoSEQ multiplex PCR assay. The multiplex PCR relied on a mix of 60 forward primers for TCR Vbeta segments and 13 reverse primers for TCR Jbeta segments. A multiplex PCR assay on genomic DNA amplified the CDR3 region of rearranged TCR beta genes. The amplified TCR beta libraries were sequenced on the Illumina HiSeq System as 87-base-pair reads. Concerning the study's data processing: Across the roughly 700 repertoires, a later analysis counted tens of millions of unique TCR beta chains, 9.5 million to 13 million of which were shared by at least two donors. Raw reads were error-corrected and collapsed into unique sequences by a nearest-neighbor algorithm in which closely related sequences were merged to remove PCR and sequencing errors. Alignment of CDR3 sequences to IMGT reference sequences was used to assign V, D and J gene segments. Each retained sequence needed at least a six-nucleotide match to both a V gene segment and a J gene segment. A rearrangement counted as productive if the CDR3 had no stop codons and remained in frame with V and J, and every other rearrangement counted as non-productive. Following IMGT convention, CDR3 was defined as the stretch from the second conserved V-encoded cysteine to the conserved J-encoded phenylalanine. The earlier analysis of about 560 of the donors excluded any sequence lacking an unambiguous match to a single V gene segment. An earlier analysis of almost 600 of the donors classified V segments as functional when productive rearrangements were above 56.7% and as segregating when the standard deviation between donors was above 5%. A statistical classification framework was built to diagnose cytomegalovirus status from the catalog of TCR beta chain sequences. In a later analysis, V and J genes were assigned by comparing TCR nucleotide sequences against IMGT/GENE-DB human TR gene sequences. In a later analysis, CDR3 sequences and most-parsimonious VDJ recombination scenarios were assigned using the TCRdist pipeline. In a later analysis, each TCR beta chain was defined by its CDR3 amino acid sequence together with its V-gene family, and reads without a unique V-gene family were excluded. As a way to deal with suspected cross-contamination and a sequencing artifact, a later analysis dropped 500 to 700 nucleotide sequences that were highly shared and had low generation probability. A later analysis calculated a clonal expansion index for each public chain from normalized within-repertoire ranks of inferred template counts. In a later analysis, generation probabilities were computed with a VDJ recombination model fitted to out-of-frame rearrangements, and the resulting probabilities were checked against IGoR. Hypergeometric tests were used in a later analysis to score TCR-TCR, TCR-HLA and TCR-CMV co-occurrence, with a repertoire-size bias correction applied to the TCR pairs. To estimate false discovery rates, a later analysis permuted the HLA or CMV assignments 20 times. In a later analysis, co-occurring TCRs were grouped with DBSCAN, and TCRdist sequence similarity was added when clustering was performed within HLA-allele-positive subsets. Co-occurrence clustering excluded repertoires with fewer than 30,000 or more than 120,000 public chains, plus five with anomalous nucleotide sharing. TCRdb limited this immuneACCESS table to in-frame rearrangements with V and J called. A share of clones is missing; checked studies link under half to unresolved V genes, and the rest is unexplained. The V and J calls and clone size come from that table; D and trimming were worked out from the DNA. The table for this sample lists about 100,000 clones. The ten most abundant clones make up 0.59% of the sample.

Overall study outcomes, separate from this receptor: Linkage disequilibrium might explain the correlated functional status among segregating V segments, but an unknown experimental factor could not be ruled out. A later analysis found that most CMV-associated TCR beta chains appeared HLA-restricted, with HLA associations seemingly driven largely by CMV exposure. In a later analysis, HLA-associated TCR beta chains showed more clonal expansion and lower generation probabilities than non-associated chains that were equally common. The authors suggested that the approach could potentially be extended to other disease states and immunological phenotypes. In vitro tests confirmed that three of the cytomegalovirus-associated TCR beta chains recognize cytomegalovirus antigens. In a later genetic analysis, fewer N-insertions in productive TCRs were reported among donors in an Asian-associated ancestry cluster than the roughly 640-donor mean. A later genetic analysis associated a missense DCLRE1C variant with V-gene and J-gene trimming of TCR beta chains, and an independent cohort replicated the association. The sequencing pipeline was judged likely to have produced a cluster of highly shared sequence variants as a technical artifact. Most TCR sequences were seen in very few donors, while some public TCRs were found in many individuals. When HLA alleles, especially DR and DQ, strongly co-occurred, attributing TCR associations to individual alleles was difficult. A further reported finding was that TCR beta sequences accurately predicted the HLA-A and HLA-B alleles for most subjects in the first cohort. According to a later analysis, parvovirus B19, influenza, CMV and Epstein-Barr virus appeared linked to several top co-occurrence clusters. Specific HLA alleles were associated with 15,000 to 20,000 TCR beta sequences at a false discovery rate of 0.05 in a later analysis. The study gave a list of under 200 TCR beta chains associated with cytomegalovirus. Sequencing depth was assumed to be roughly uniform across donors in the presence/absence analyses, though that assumption may not hold. Only TCR beta chains were sequenced in this cohort, and the absence of alpha or paired-chain data limited detectable features. Fewer than 20 rarely observed V segments, including chromosome 9 orphons, were excluded from the earlier analysis of some 590 of the donors because counts were too low. Some IMGT-functional V segments, including TRBV6-2 and TRBV6-3, could not be told apart with the 87-base-pair reads, so those segments were excluded. In an earlier analysis of roughly 500 of the donors, most TCR beta V segments appeared in productive rearrangements about 90% or about 30% of the time, broadly matching IMGT annotations. Immune exposure information for the cohort was limited to CMV serostatus. A later analysis found that TCR association rates varied across HLA loci, with DRB1 alleles showing the most associated TCRs and HLA-C alleles the fewest. Because some donors lacked HLA typing at each locus, the association tests relied only on the typed subset. In both the original and validation cohorts, the classifier was reported to diagnose cytomegalovirus status with high specificity and sensitivity.

In total, roughly 670 healthy bone marrow donors made up the cohort. Cohort members were all nominally healthy when sampled, although unrecorded immune exposures were likely present. The donor was CMV seronegative and belonged to the group of over 350 seronegative cohort members. A peripheral blood sample was collected from each donor, and TCR beta sequencing was performed on peripheral blood mononuclear cells. Genomic DNA was extracted from the blood cell samples with the Qiagen DNeasy Blood Extraction Kit. The sequencing sample was made of PBMCs. The sequence came from a man between 45 and 60 years old in good health and CMV-seronegative. Recombination connected TRBV6-6 to TRBJ2-7, with no confidently assigned D gene. The bases read TGTGCCAGCAGTTACTTGGAGACGATCTACGAGCAGTACTTC. This gives the protein CASSYLETIYEQYF.